The 23 T cell receptor beta chains given below trace back to one sample, sequenced in a study of technical replicates of blood from a few donors. TCRdb keeps only in-frame clones here, not all; method: immunoSEQ multiplex PCR. The profile shows around 70,000 clones, about 97% of them singletons. What was sequenced was T cells isolated from PBMCs. Receptor source: a human donor in good health.

The chain combines TRBV9 with TRBJ2-7, with D maybe TRBD1 (5 bases). Trimming removed 3 bases from V and 5 bases from J, with 12 bases in between. The CDR3 is made up of 13 amino acids. Germline CDR1 is SGDLS and CDR2 is YYNGEE. The DNA for the CDR3 is TGTGCCAGCAGCGCCGTAGGACACCACGAGCAGTACTTC. Protein sequence: CASSAVGHHEQYF.

The chain has TRBV7-8 and TRBJ2-3; 10 bases are a match to TRBD2. Germline V gene lookup returns CDR1 SGHVS and CDR2 FQNEAQ. With V trimmed by 5 bases and J by 2 bases, 16 bases remained unmatched. The CDR3 has 19 residues. In DNA form, the CDR3 reads TGTGCCAGCAGCCACCCCTTAGTACTAGCGGGATTTTACACAGATACGCAGTATTTT. Residues: CASSHPLVLAGFYTDTQYF. Complete variable domain (other parts from reference TRBV7-8 and TRBJ2-3): GAGVSQSPRYKVAKRGQDVALRCDPISGHVSLFWYQQALGQGPEFLTYFQNEAQLDKSGLPSDRFFAERPEGSVSTLKIQRTQQEDSAVYLCASSHPLVLAGFYTDTQYFGPGTRLTVL.

The gene calls are TRBV2 and TRBJ2-7, with D possibly being TRBD1 (5 bases). Germline CDR1 SNHLY, CDR2 FYNNEI. V lost 2 bases to trimming and J lost 2 bases, with 10 bases between them. The CDR3 sequence is 14 residues long. CDR3 sequence (DNA): TGTGCCAGCAGTGAAAGTCCAGGGACCTACGAGCAGTACTTC. As protein: CASSESPGTYEQYF. The complete variable domain, with remaining parts taken from reference TRBV2 and TRBJ2-7, reads EPEVTQTPSHQVTQMGQEVILRCVPISNHLYFYWYRQILGQKVEFLVSFYNNEISEKSEIFDDQFSVERPDGSNFTLKIRSTKLEDSAMYFCASSESPGTYEQYFGPGTRLTVT.

This chain uses TRBV7-6 with TRBJ2-5; 11 bases map to TRBD2. CDR1 and CDR2 from the germline V gene are SGHVS and FNYEAQ. The CDR3 loop spans 15 amino acids. The V gene end was trimmed by 1 base and the J gene end by 4 bases; junction bases not matched to a gene: 2. This CDR3 reads CASSLVLAGVETQYF. CDR3 sequence (DNA): TGTGCCAGCAGCTTAGTACTAGCGGGAGTAGAGACCCAGTACTTC.

The chain is built from TRBV7-9 and TRBJ1-2; 7 bases line up with TRBD1. Germline V gene sequence: CDR1 SEHNR, CDR2 FQNEAQ (reference sequence). Trimming at V came to 2 bases and at J to 4 bases, leaving 7 bases not matched to a gene. CDR3 length: 15 residues. The CDR3 loop reads CASSLRQGNGYGYTF. The CDR3 DNA is TGTGCCAGCAGCTTAAGACAGGGAAATGGCTATGGCTACACCTTC.

The genes are TRBV6-1 and TRBJ1-5, with D perhaps TRBD1 (5 bases). This CDR3 spans 18 amino acids. From germline, CDR1 is MNHNS and CDR2 SASEGT. Trimming stripped 0 bases from V and 7 bases from J, with 22 bases between. CDR3 amino acids: CASSEASGDYPTGQPQHF. The CDR3 coding sequence is TGTGCCAGCAGTGAAGCGTCGGGGGACTACCCTACGGGACAGCCCCAGCATTTT.

The V and J genes are TRBV7-3 and TRBJ1-1, with D uncertain. Trimming took off 1 base at V and 4 bases at J, with 10 bases between the two ends. CDR1 is SGHTA, CDR2 FQGTGA, per germline. The CDR3 runs 14 residues. For the CDR3, the DNA is TGTGCCAGCAGCTTAAGTGCAGGTACCACTGAAGCTTTCTTT. This gives the protein CASSLSAGTTEAFF. The full variable domain, its missing parts supplied by reference TRBV7-3 and TRBJ1-1, is GAGVSQTPSNKVTEKGKYVELRCDPISGHTALYWYRQSLGQGPEFLIYFQGTGAADDSGLPNDRFFAVRPEGSVSTLKIQRTERGDSAVYLCASSLSAGTTEAFFGQGTRLTVV.

This rearrangement joins TRBV25-1 to TRBJ1-1, with 8 positions matching TRBD1. Germline trimming cut 5 bases from V and 0 bases from J; bases unmatched to any gene: 5. Germline V gene sequence: CDR1 MGHDK, CDR2 SYGVNS. The CDR3 has 15 amino acids. This CDR3 reads CASSSTGGMNTEAFF. The CDR3 DNA reads TGTGCCAGCAGTAGTACAGGGGGGATGAACACTGAAGCTTTCTTT. Based on the CDR3 plus reference TRBV25-1 and TRBJ1-1, the full variable domain is EADIYQTPRYLVIGTGKKITLECSQTMGHDKMYWYQQDPGMELHLIHYSYGVNSTEKGDLSSESTVSRIRTEHFPLTLESARPSHTSQYLCASSSTGGMNTEAFFGQGTRLTVV.

This clone was observed once. The chain employs TRBV11-2 and TRBJ2-1; D perhaps matches TRBD2 (6 bases). The CDR3 loop spans 14 amino acids. Germline V gene lookup returns CDR1 SGHAT and CDR2 FQNNGV. V lost 1 base and J lost 8, with 12 bases in between. The CDR3 DNA reads as TGTGCCAGCAGCTTAGCCGGGAGAGACCATGAGCAGTTCTTC. Protein product: CASSLAGRDHEQFF.

V and J are TRBV19 and TRBJ2-7; tentatively, D is TRBD2 (6 bases). CDR3 size: 15 residues. V dropped 3 bases and J dropped 2 bases, with 14 bases sitting between them. Germline V gives CDR1 LNHDA, CDR2 SQIVND (reference sequence). CDR3 nucleotide sequence: TGTGCCAGTAGTATCAGTGCGGGATGGGCCTACGAGCAGTACTTC. Residues: CASSISAGWAYEQYF.

The rearrangement uses TRBV6-6 and TRBJ1-2; D might be TRBD1 (5 bases). The CDR3 has 12 residues. Germline V gene lookup returns CDR1 MNHNY and CDR2 SVGAGI (reference sequence). Trimming took off 5 bases at V and 4 bases at J, with 8 bases between the two ends. As DNA, the CDR3 is TGTGCCAGCAGTCAGGGTATCTATGGCTACACCTTC. The encoded protein is CASSQGIYGYTF.

V is TRBV29-1 and J is TRBJ1-5, with a possible D match to TRBD1 (5 bases). Deletions cut 7 bases from V and 7 bases from J, with 20 bases between. The germline gives CDR1 SQVTM, CDR2 ANQGSEA. The length of the CDR3 is 14 residues. The CDR3 spells CSAKGASVGQPQHF. The CDR3 DNA reads TGCAGCGCCAAAGGGGCCTCAGTGGGCCAGCCCCAGCATTTT.

This rearrangement joins TRBV29-1 to TRBJ2-7; 8 bases match TRBD1. The junction had 6 bases not matched to a gene; V was cut back by 2 bases and J by 6 bases. The CDR3 consists of 13 residues. Germline loops: CDR1 SQVTM, CDR2 ANQGSEA. This CDR3 is CSVETGTGFEQYF. The CDR3, as DNA: TGCAGCGTTGAAACCGGGACAGGATTCGAGCAGTACTTC.

The chain is built from TRBV5-1 and TRBJ2-5; 9 nucleotides agree with TRBD1. J was trimmed by 4 bases and V by 4 bases; bases with no gene match: 8. The CDR3 covers 15 residues. CDR1 and CDR2 from the germline V gene are SGHRS and YFSETQ. CDR3 sequence (DNA): TGCGCCAGCAGCCCTTACAGGGGGCTGCGAGAGACCCAGTACTTC. It codes for CASSPYRGLRETQYF.

This clone was picked up one time. The rearrangement uses TRBV12-5 and TRBJ1-2; D is possibly TRBD1 (5 bases). The CDR3 extends over 14 amino acids. CDR1 and CDR2 (germline): LGHNT, FRNRAP. The germline V and J ends were trimmed by 2 bases and 8 bases, with 15 bases remaining between them. The CDR3 is CASGLNRRFTGYTF. The CDR3 DNA reads TGTGCTAGTGGTTTGAACAGGCGATTTACAGGCTACACCTTC. The full variable domain, in which reference TRBV12-5 and TRBJ1-2 provide the parts outside the CDR3, is DARVTQTPRHKVTEMGQEVTMRCQPILGHNTVFWYRQTMMQGLELLAYFRNRAPLDDSGMPKDRFSAEMPDATLATLKIQPSEPRDSAVYFCASGLNRRFTGYTFGSGTRLTVV.

This chain uses TRBV5-1 with TRBJ2-7, with 14 bases that match TRBD2. The CDR3 covers 18 residues. After removal of 4 bases from V and 2 bases from J, the junction contained 11 bases not matched to a gene. Germline values: CDR1 SGHRS, CDR2 YFSETQ. The DNA of the CDR3 is TGCGCCAGCAGCCAGGGACTAGCGGGAGTTCGGGGGCCCTACGAGCAGTACTTC. This encodes CASSQGLAGVRGPYEQYF.

The V call is TRBV30, the J call TRBJ1-2; TRBD1 might be the D (5 bases). Germline assignment: CDR1 GTSNPN and CDR2 SVGIG (reference sequence). V lost 2 bases and J 4 bases, leaving 17 bases between the germline ends. There are 15 residues in the CDR3. In DNA, the CDR3 is TGTGCCTGGAGTATAAGAGACCCCAGGGTCTATGGCTACACCTTC. This gives the protein CAWSIRDPRVYGYTF.

This chain connects TRBV4-1 to TRBJ2-7; TRBD1 agrees at 8 bases. The germline V gene encodes CDR1 MGHRA and CDR2 YSYEKL. The CDR3 extends over 16 amino acids. V was clipped by 4 bases and J by 3 bases; unmatched bases: 11. CDR3 loop: CASSPWDRQDYYEQYF. As DNA, the CDR3 is TGCGCCAGCAGCCCCTGGGACAGGCAGGACTACTACGAGCAGTACTTC.

This rearrangement joins TRBV9 to TRBJ2-3; 11 bases map to TRBD2. The CDR3 runs 15 residues. The V and J ends lost 0 bases and 8 bases, in that order; junction bases with no gene match: 5. The germline V gene has CDR1 SGDLS and CDR2 YYNGEE. The CDR3 reads CASSVEASGRSTQYF. For the CDR3, the DNA is TGTGCCAGCAGCGTAGAGGCTAGCGGGAGGAGTACGCAGTATTTT.

The CDR3, as DNA: TGTGCCTGGAGTGTCCTCGGGAGTGAAAAACTGTTTTTT. As protein: CAWSVLGSEKLFF. The J gene is TRBJ1-4, the V gene TRBV30; D is uncertain. The CDR3 has 13 residues. Per the germline V gene, CDR1 is GTSNPN and CDR2 is SVGIG (reference sequence). The V and J ends lost 0 bases and 7 bases respectively, with 9 bases between them.

The chain has TRBV19 and TRBJ1-5; tentatively, D is TRBD1 (5 bases). The length of the CDR3 is 14 residues. Trimming cost V 7 bases and J 3 bases, with 13 bases left between them. From germline, CDR1 is LNHDA and CDR2 SQIVND (reference sequence). CDR3 nucleotides: TGTGCCAGTAACGTAGAAGGGGACAATCAGCCCCAGCATTTT. This translates into CASNVEGDNQPQHF. Using reference TRBV19 and TRBJ1-5 for the parts outside the CDR3, the full variable domain is DGGITQSPKYLFRKEGQNVTLSCEQNLNHDAMYWYRQDPGQGLRLIYYSQIVNDFQKGDIAEGYSVSREKKESFPLTVTSAQKNPTAFYLCASNVEGDNQPQHFGDGTRLSIL.

The V and J genes are TRBV7-2 and TRBJ1-2; TRBD1 is a possible D gene (6 bases). CDR3 length: 16 residues. Germline CDR1 reads SGHTA; CDR2 reads FQGNSA. Trimming cost V 0 bases and J 8 bases, with 19 bases left between them. The CDR3 DNA follows: TGTGCCAGCAGCTTAGCGCGGACAGAACTATCTCTGGGCTACACCTTC. Its translation is CASSLARTELSLGYTF.

The gene calls are TRBV5-6 and TRBJ2-3, with no clear D. From germline, CDR1 is SGHDT and CDR2 YYEEEE. Deletions cut 4 bases from V and 4 bases from J, with 13 bases between. The CDR3 spans 14 residues. For the CDR3, the DNA is TGTGCCAGCAGCGCCTACCGTAGCCCAGATACGCAGTATTTT. Translated, it gives CASSAYRSPDTQYF.